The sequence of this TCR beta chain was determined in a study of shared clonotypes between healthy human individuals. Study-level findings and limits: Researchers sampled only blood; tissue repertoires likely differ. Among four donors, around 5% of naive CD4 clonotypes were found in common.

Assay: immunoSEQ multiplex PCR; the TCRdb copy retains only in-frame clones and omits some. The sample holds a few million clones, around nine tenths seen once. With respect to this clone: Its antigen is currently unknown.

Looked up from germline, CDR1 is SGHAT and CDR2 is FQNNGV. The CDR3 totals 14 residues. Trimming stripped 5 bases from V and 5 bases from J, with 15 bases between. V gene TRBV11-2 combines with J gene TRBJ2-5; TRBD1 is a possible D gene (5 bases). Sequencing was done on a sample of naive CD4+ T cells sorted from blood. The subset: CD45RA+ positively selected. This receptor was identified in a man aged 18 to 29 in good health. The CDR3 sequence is CASSNGLGRETQYF. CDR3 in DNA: TGTGCCAGCAGCAATGGTTTGGGGCGGGAGACCCAGTACTTC.